The source of this T cell receptor (beta chain) is a study of T cell responses to AZD1222 COVID-19 vaccine. The study's findings and limits: Without day 14 samples, only post-peak T cell repertoires were studied. A mostly white British donor set with more females was recruited, and clonal diversity was possibly underestimated.

Some clones are missing from TCRdb's copy, which holds only in-frame ones; the method was immunoSEQ multiplex PCR. This table holds roughly 100,000 clones, 86% found once. To note about this clone: Its antigen is unknown.

Trimming removed 4 bases at V and 6 bases at J, with 10 bases between. The CDR3 has 13 amino acids. Germline V gene sequence: CDR1 KGHDR, CDR2 SFDVKD. The gene calls are TRBV24-1 and TRBJ2-3; D is perhaps TRBD2 (5 bases). This receptor was obtained from an adult in good health. Source: peripheral blood, taken on day 0 of AZD1222 vaccination. The CDR3, as DNA: TGTGCCACCAGTGACCCAACGGGGGATACGCAGTATTTT. It codes for CATSDPTGDTQYF.